The 9 T cell receptor beta chains below come from one sample, sequenced in a study of cytomegalovirus exposure and HLA in healthy donors. The PCR ran on 60 Vbeta and 13 Jbeta primers. Some clones are missing from TCRdb's copy, which holds only in-frame ones; the method was immunoSEQ multiplex PCR. The sample lists 100,000 to 150,000 clones; roughly 85% were seen once. Sequenced input: PBMCs. These receptors all stem from a woman in her 40s in good health and CMV-seropositive.

The chain recombines TRBV28 with TRBJ1-2, with 9 positions matching TRBD1. V shed 6 bases and J 2 bases; nucleotides not matched to a gene: 7. Germline CDR1 reads MDHEN; CDR2 reads SYDVKM. There are 15 residues in the CDR3. The CDR3 protein is CASSKGQGWNYGYTF. The DNA of the CDR3 is TGTGCCAGCAGCAAAGGACAGGGGTGGAACTATGGCTACACCTTC.

The rearrangement joins TRBV6-1 to TRBJ2-7, with a weak D call TRBD2 (6 bases). CDR3 length equals 15 residues. V dropped 7 bases and J dropped 0 bases, with 16 bases sitting between them. Per germline, CDR1 MNHNS and CDR2 SASEGT. CDR3 loop: CASTRVWRVSYEQYF. The CDR3 DNA follows: TGTGCCAGCACCCGGGTGTGGAGGGTCTCCTACGAGCAGTACTTC.

The rearrangement joins TRBV5-1 to TRBJ2-1, with D perhaps matching TRBD1 (6 bases). This CDR3 is 14 amino acids long. Germline values: CDR1 SGHRS, CDR2 YFSETQ. The germline V and J ends were trimmed by 0 bases and 2 bases, with 6 bases remaining between them. In DNA, the CDR3 is TGCGCCAGCAGCTTGGCAGGGGCCTACAATGAGCAGTTCTTC. Translating gives CASSLAGAYNEQFF.

This chain uses TRBV4-2 with TRBJ1-5; perhaps TRBD1 as D (5 bases). Germline CDR1 is LGHNA and CDR2 is YNFKEQ. V was pared by 1 base and J by 4 bases, with 11 bases between. CDR3 size: 15 residues. CDR3 nucleotides: TGTGCCAGCAGCCAAGTAGGGCGACAGAATCAGCCCCAGCATTTT. Translating it yields CASSQVGRQNQPQHF.

V is TRBV27 and J is TRBJ2-1, with a weak D call TRBD2 (6 bases). This CDR3 has 15 residues. The germline gives CDR1 MNHEY, CDR2 SMNVEV (reference sequence). Trimming pared 4 bases from V and 3 bases from J, leaving 13 bases between. CDR3 nucleotides: TGTGCCAGCAGTTCCGAGGGACTGCGCTACAATGAGCAGTTCTTC. Protein: CASSSEGLRYNEQFF.

The genes are TRBV7-6 and TRBJ2-2; TRBD2 aligns across 10 bases. The CDR3 runs 17 residues. Germline V CDR1 and CDR2: SGHVS, FNYEAQ. After removal of 5 bases from V and 4 bases from J, the junction contained 10 bases not matched to a gene. DNA for the CDR3: TGTGCCAGCAGCGCAAGCGCCGGACTAGCGGTCACCGGGGAGCTGTTTTTT. Translation gives CASSASAGLAVTGELFF.

J is TRBJ2-6 and V is TRBV6-5, with D perhaps matching TRBD1 (6 bases). CDR1 and CDR2 from the germline V gene are MNHEY and SVGAGI. The CDR3 covers 15 residues. The germline V and J ends were trimmed by 2 bases and 1 base, with 6 bases remaining between them. The CDR3 coding sequence is TGTGCCAGCAGTTACACAGGGTCTGGGGCCAACGTCCTGACTTTC. Translating it yields CASSYTGSGANVLTF.

The rearrangement uses TRBV10-1 and TRBJ1-1; the match to TRBD1 covers 7 bases. The V and J ends lost 3 bases and 1 base, in that order; junction bases with no gene match: 8. Germline lookup yields CDR1 WNHNN and CDR2 SYGVQD (reference sequence). This CDR3 region has 16 residues. The CDR3 nucleotides read TGCGCCAGCAGTGACCGACAGGGCCCAGGGAACACTGAAGCTTTCTTT. Protein: CASSDRQGPGNTEAFF.

The chain joins TRBV4-3 to TRBJ2-3; 9 nucleotides match TRBD2. After removal of 0 bases from V and 4 bases from J, the junction contained 5 bases not matched to a gene. Germline CDR1 is LGHNA and CDR2 is YSLEER. The CDR3 spans 16 residues. The CDR3 reads CASSQDRSGSPDTQYF. CDR3 DNA: TGCGCCAGCAGCCAAGATCGTAGCGGGAGCCCAGATACGCAGTATTTT.